These 18 T cell receptor beta chains were sequenced from one sample in a study of shared clonotypes between healthy human individuals. Only CD45RO-negative cells positively selected for CCR7 counted as naive CD8 cells, so terminally differentiated effector memory CD45RA+ cells were excluded. Generated by immunoSEQ multiplex PCR, the TCRdb table keeps only in-frame clones and is missing some. The table has nearly 600,000 clones, roughly 95% seen once; the top ten hold 0.1% to 0.11%. The sequencing input was naive CD8+ T cells sorted from blood. The receptors were sampled from a woman aged 30 to 39 in good health.

The J gene is TRBJ2-5, the V gene TRBV6-5, with TRBD2 as a possible D gene (5 bases). The better agreement between TRBJ2-7 and the DNA end casts doubt on the J call. Germline loops: CDR1 MNHEY, CDR2 SVGAGI. CDR3 length equals 13 residues. The CDR3 is CASSYSTRAEQYF. CDR3 nucleotide sequence: TGTGCCAGCAGTTACTCGACGAGGGCCGAGCAGTACTTC.

Regarding this clone: Other nucleotide sequences in the sample specify the same CDR3. The CDR3 region is CASSIGQGSYEQYF. DNA of the CDR3: TGTGCCAGTAGTATTGGACAGGGATCCTACGAGCAGTACTTC. The chain has TRBV19 and TRBJ2-7; 8 positions agree with TRBD1. Germline lookup yields CDR1 LNHDA and CDR2 SQIVND (reference sequence). Trimming at V came to 3 bases and at J to 1 base, leaving 2 bases not matched to a gene. This CDR3 region has 14 residues.

CDR3 bases: TGTGCCAGCAGTTACCTAAGCGGCACTAACTATGGCTACACCTTC. Its translation: CASSYLSGTNYGYTF. V usage is TRBV6-6 and J usage is TRBJ1-2; no firm D call. Trimming left V 2 bases short and J 0 bases short, with 10 bases between. The CDR3 contains 15 residues. Germline V gene lookup returns CDR1 MNHNY and CDR2 SVGAGI (reference sequence).

The chain combines TRBV1 with TRBJ2-1; the table calls TRBD1, which could not be checked here. TRBV1 is an annotated pseudogene. The CDR3 runs 18 residues. The CDR3 DNA is TGCACCAGCAGCCAAGAGATTTTGGGACAGATCTCCTACAATGAGCAGTTCTTC. Translation gives CTSSQEILGQISYNEQFF.

This chain links TRBV29-1 with TRBJ1-1, with D uncertain. The CDR3 consists of 13 residues. Trimming removed 4 bases at V and 3 bases at J, with 12 bases between. Germline loops: CDR1 SQVTM, CDR2 ANQGSEA. The CDR3: CSVVPGWDTEAFF. The CDR3 bases are TGCAGCGTTGTTCCCGGATGGGACACTGAAGCTTTCTTT.

This chain links TRBV7-6 with TRBJ1-6; D is unresolved. The germline V gene has CDR1 SGHVS and CDR2 FNYEAQ. This CDR3 has 13 residues. V lost 3 bases, J lost 10 bases, and 10 bases lay in between. The CDR3 loop is CASSLDSASPLHF. The CDR3 nucleotides are TGTGCCAGCAGCTTGGATTCTGCGTCACCCCTCCACTTT.

A single count supports this clone. The chain is built from TRBV7-9 and TRBJ1-1; 8 bases are shared with TRBD1. Losses at the gene ends were 7 bases for V and 0 bases for J; bases not matched to a gene: 4. Looked up from germline, CDR1 is SEHNR and CDR2 is FQNEAQ (reference sequence). This CDR3 region has 14 residues. The CDR3: CASTSTGVNTEAFF. CDR3 DNA: TGTGCCAGCACCTCGACAGGGGTGAACACTGAAGCTTTCTTT.

This sequence joins TRBV13 and TRBJ2-7; D not certain. CDR1 and CDR2 (germline): PRHDT, FYEKMQ (reference sequence). V gave up 1 base and J gave up 7 bases, with 8 bases separating them. The CDR3 runs 12 residues. The CDR3 region is CASSLVRNEQYF. CDR3 nucleotides: TGTGCCAGCAGCTTAGTCCGGAATGAGCAGTACTTC.

The chain employs TRBV28 and TRBJ2-7, with D maybe TRBD1 (5 bases). V was cut by 5 bases and J by 2 bases, with 7 bases left in between. The CDR3 runs 12 residues. CDR1 is MDHEN, CDR2 SYDVKM, per germline. CDR3 amino acids: CASSPGPYEQYF. As DNA, the CDR3 is TGTGCCAGCAGTCCAGGGCCCTACGAGCAGTACTTC.

Only one count was recorded for this clone. This chain joins TRBV29-1 and TRBJ2-7, with 8 bases that match TRBD2. Germline loops: CDR1 SQVTM, CDR2 ANQGSEA. The CDR3 runs to 13 residues. The J segment lost 4 bases and the V segment lost 7 bases, leaving 9 bases of the junction unmatched. In nucleotides, the CDR3 is TGCAGCGCCTTCAGCGGGAGCGATTACGAGCAGTACTTC. Translated, it gives CSAFSGSDYEQYF.

The genes are TRBV4-1 and TRBJ1-3; the D is unclear. V shed 6 bases and J shed 4 bases, with 16 bases lying between them. The CDR3 extends over 15 amino acids. The V gene's germline CDR1 is MGHRA and CDR2 YSYEKL. DNA for the CDR3: TGCGCCAGCAGACCCACAACACGAGCGGGAAACACCATATATTTT. Translated: CASRPTTRAGNTIYF.

This rearrangement joins TRBV5-4 to TRBJ2-7; 7 positions agree with TRBD2. Looked up from germline, CDR1 is SGHNT and CDR2 is YYREEE (reference sequence). V lost 4 bases to trimming and J lost 6 bases; unmatched junction nucleotides: 10. The CDR3 is 14 amino acids. This CDR3 is CASSRDAGAVEQYF. The CDR3 DNA is TGTGCCAGCAGCCGGGATGCGGGAGCCGTCGAGCAGTACTTC.

The V and J genes are TRBV29-1 and TRBJ2-7; D might be TRBD1 (6 bases). Trimming left V 3 bases short and J 7 bases short, with 13 bases between. The CDR3 consists of 12 residues. From germline, CDR1 is SQVTM and CDR2 ANQGSEA. CDR3 sequence reads: CSVDDDRQEQYF. The CDR3 nucleotides are TGCAGCGTTGACGACGACAGGCAGGAGCAGTACTTC.

The chain links TRBV5-1 to TRBJ2-3; TRBD2 matches 9 bases. The junction had 11 bases not matched to a gene; V was cut back by 1 base and J by 2 bases. Germline assignment: CDR1 SGHRS and CDR2 YFSETQ. The length of the CDR3 is 18 residues. The CDR3 nucleotides read TGCGCCAGCAGCTTGTACTACCCTAGCGGGACCCTCACAGATACGCAGTATTTT. Amino acids: CASSLYYPSGTLTDTQYF.

This chain connects TRBV21-1 to TRBJ1-4. TRBV21-1 has pseudogene status. CDR3 size: 12 residues. The CDR3 DNA follows: TGTGCCAGCAGCGCCCATCGGGGGAAACTGTTTTTT. It codes for CASSAHRGKLFF.

As to this clone: The sample has other DNA sequences that encode this CDR3 too. The genes are TRBV5-4 and TRBJ2-7; 9 bases agree with TRBD1. The CDR3 runs to 14 residues. V lost 0 bases, J lost 2 bases, and 0 bases stayed unmatched. Per germline, CDR1 SGHNT and CDR2 YYREEE (reference sequence). The CDR3: CASSLDRGPYEQYF. The CDR3 DNA sequence: TGTGCCAGCAGCTTGGACAGGGGGCCCTACGAGCAGTACTTC.

This clone is a singleton in its sample. The chain joins TRBV7-2 to TRBJ2-2, with 10 bases matching TRBD2. Losses at the gene ends were 4 bases for V and 8 bases for J; bases not matched to a gene: 1. Germline V lookup: CDR1 SGHTA, CDR2 FQGNSA. CDR3 length equals 13 residues. Here the CDR3 DNA reads TGTGCCAGCAGCTGGGGACTAGCGGGGGAGCTGTTTTTT. It specifies CASSWGLAGELFF.

The V gene is TRBV27, the J gene TRBJ2-7; 13 bases align to TRBD2. The CDR3 consists of 15 residues. The V segment lost 5 bases and the J segment 3 bases; nucleotides outside the gene matches: 4. Looked up from germline, CDR1 is MNHEY and CDR2 is SMNVEV (reference sequence). Here the CDR3 reads CASSVTSGRNYEQYF. The DNA of the CDR3 is TGTGCCAGCAGTGTGACTAGCGGGAGGAACTACGAGCAGTACTTC.